This T cell receptor beta chain was identified in a study of T-cell memory formation after mild COVID-19. This clonotype was detected only a few times. Its target is unknown. Overall study results and limits: Among CD4+ contracting clones, most were CM and EM, and CD8+ ones EMRA.

TCRdb analysed the 5' RACE reads with MiXCR anew, one entry per CDR3 protein. The table lists 470,000 or so distinct CDR3 sequences, over 15% of them singletons. V shed 4 bases and J 3 bases; nucleotides not matched to a gene: 5. Germline CDR1 is KGHDR and CDR2 is SFDVKD. The CDR3 is 16 residues long. Sequencing used PBMCs or a T cell subset sorted from them (not recorded which). The rearrangement joins TRBV24-1 to TRBJ2-1; 10 bases match TRBD2. This receptor was taken from an adult woman who had mild COVID-19 (a few samples of this study predate the infection). Cell type and time point are not known. The CDR3 region is CATSDMGLANYNEQFF. CDR3 sequence (DNA): TGTGCCACCAGTGACATGGGACTAGCGAACTACAATGAGCAGTTCTTC.